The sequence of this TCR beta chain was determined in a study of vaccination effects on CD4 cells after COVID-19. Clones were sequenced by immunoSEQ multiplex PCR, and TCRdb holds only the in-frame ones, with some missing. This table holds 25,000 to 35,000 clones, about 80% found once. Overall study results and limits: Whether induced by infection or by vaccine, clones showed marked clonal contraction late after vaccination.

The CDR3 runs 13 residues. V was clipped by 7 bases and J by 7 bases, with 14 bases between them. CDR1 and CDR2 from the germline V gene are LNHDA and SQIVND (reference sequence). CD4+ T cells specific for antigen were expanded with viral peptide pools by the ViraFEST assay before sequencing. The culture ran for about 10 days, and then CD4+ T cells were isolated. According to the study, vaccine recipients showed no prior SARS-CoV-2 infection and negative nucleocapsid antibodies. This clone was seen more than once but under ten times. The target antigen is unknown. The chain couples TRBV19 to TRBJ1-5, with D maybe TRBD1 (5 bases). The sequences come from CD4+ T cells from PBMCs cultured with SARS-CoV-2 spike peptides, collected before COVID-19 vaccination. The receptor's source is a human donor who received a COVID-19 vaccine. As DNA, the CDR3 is TGTGCCAGTACCAAAGGCGGGGGGCAGCCCCAGCATTTT. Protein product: CASTKGGGQPQHF.